This is a list of T cell receptor beta chains from one sample in a study of blood T cell repertoires in COVID-19. The data were produced by immunoSEQ multiplex PCR, yet TCRdb's version contains in-frame clones alone and is incomplete. The data show 150,000 to 250,000 clones, with 70% to 85% seen just once and 6.9% held by the top ten. The sample was peripheral blood. The receptors originated from a human donor with acute or convalescent COVID-19. The donor label of this sample is uncertain. Both conserved end residues are part of each CDR3. The order of the fields is J gene, D gene, clone size, V gene, CDR3 protein, CDR3 DNA. A D gene is named only where the DNA matches it firmly. Clone size is stated in some rows and not others, as once, few, many or a class when expanded.

j_call: TRBJ2-7
d_call: TRBD1
clone_size: once
v_call: TRBV7-6
cdr3_aa: CASSLGGTGGSEQYF
cdr3_nt: TGTGCCAGCAGCTTAGGAGGGACAGGGGGTTCCGAGCAGTACTTC

j_call: TRBJ1-1
d_call: TRBD1
clone_size: NA
v_call: TRBV4-3
cdr3_aa: CASSRWTGGTEAFF
cdr3_nt: TGCGCCAGCAGCCGCTGGACAGGGGGGACTGAAGCTTTCTTT

j_call: TRBJ1-5
d_call: NA
clone_size: NA
v_call: TRBV15
cdr3_aa: CATSRDTGGNQPQHF
cdr3_nt: TGTGCCACCAGCAGAGACACCGGCGGGAATCAGCCCCAGCATTTT

j_call: TRBJ1-1
d_call: NA
clone_size: NA
v_call: TRBV7-9
cdr3_aa: CASSVVGGKNTEAFF
cdr3_nt: TGTGCCAGCAGCGTTGTAGGAGGGAAGAACACTGAAGCTTTCTTT

j_call: TRBJ1-1
d_call: NA
clone_size: NA
v_call: TRBV6-4
cdr3_aa: CASRQQGSVTEAFF
cdr3_nt: TGTGCCAGCAGGCAGCAGGGGTCCGTTACTGAAGCTTTCTTT

j_call: TRBJ1-1
d_call: NA
clone_size: NA
v_call: TRBV28
cdr3_aa: CASMGAGTGRKAFF
cdr3_nt: TGTGCCAGCATGGGGGCAGGCACGGGTCGGAAAGCTTTCTTT

j_call: TRBJ2-3
d_call: TRBD1
clone_size: once
v_call: TRBV9
cdr3_aa: CASSWGQTSTDTQYF
cdr3_nt: TGTGCCAGCAGCTGGGGACAGACTAGCACAGATACGCAGTATTTT

j_call: TRBJ2-7
d_call: NA
clone_size: NA
v_call: TRBV5-6
cdr3_aa: CASSLGIVISYEQYF
cdr3_nt: TGTGCCAGCAGCTTGGGCATAGTCATTTCCTACGAGCAGTACTTC

j_call: TRBJ2-3
d_call: TRBD2
clone_size: few
v_call: TRBV5-1
cdr3_aa: CASSLAGGVTDTQYF
cdr3_nt: TGCGCCAGCAGCTTGGCGGGAGGAGTAACAGATACGCAGTATTTT

j_call: TRBJ1-2
d_call: TRBD1
clone_size: once
v_call: TRBV6-5
cdr3_aa: CASSYSTGGYYGYTF
cdr3_nt: TGTGCCAGCAGTTACTCAACAGGGGGATACTATGGCTACACCTTC

j_call: TRBJ1-2
d_call: NA
clone_size: NA
v_call: TRBV9
cdr3_aa: CASSADTGIYGYTF
cdr3_nt: TGTGCCAGCAGCGCCGACACAGGGATCTATGGCTACACCTTC

j_call: TRBJ1-1
d_call: NA
clone_size: NA
v_call: TRBV7-2
cdr3_aa: CASSFGGNTEAFF
cdr3_nt: TGTGCCAGCAGCTTCGGAGGAAACACTGAAGCTTTCTTT

j_call: TRBJ1-2
d_call: TRBD1
clone_size: NA
v_call: TRBV3-1/TRBV3-2
cdr3_aa: CASSLLPGSGGRTNYGYTF
cdr3_nt: TGTGCCAGCAGCTTACTACCGGGGTCAGGGGGTAGGACAAACTATGGCTACACCTTC

j_call: TRBJ2-5
d_call: TRBD2
clone_size: NA
v_call: TRBV7-9
cdr3_aa: CASSLAGVDETQYF
cdr3_nt: TGTGCCAGCAGCTTGGCGGGAGTGGATGAGACCCAGTACTTC

j_call: TRBJ1-6
d_call: NA
clone_size: NA
v_call: TRBV5-8
cdr3_aa: CASITGTSYNSPLHF
cdr3_nt: TGTGCCAGCATCACCGGGACAAGCTATAATTCACCCCTCCACTTT

j_call: TRBJ1-5
d_call: TRBD1
clone_size: NA
v_call: TRBV18
cdr3_aa: CASSPNRSGQSSNQPQHF
cdr3_nt: TGTGCCAGCTCACCAAACCGATCGGGACAGAGCAGCAATCAGCCCCAGCATTTT

j_call: TRBJ1-4
d_call: TRBD1
clone_size: NA
v_call: TRBV18
cdr3_aa: CASSRGQGEKLFF
cdr3_nt: TGTGCCAGCTCACGGGGACAGGGAGAAAAACTGTTTTTT

j_call: TRBJ2-1
d_call: TRBD1
clone_size: once
v_call: TRBV5-6
cdr3_aa: CASSITGTGGLANEQFF
cdr3_nt: TGTGCCAGCAGCATAACCGGGACAGGGGGCCTGGCCAATGAGCAGTTCTTC

j_call: TRBJ2-3
d_call: NA
clone_size: NA
v_call: TRBV4-2
cdr3_aa: CASSQVSSGPDTQYF
cdr3_nt: TGTGCCAGCAGCCAAGTATCTTCAGGTCCAGATACGCAGTATTTT

j_call: TRBJ1-2
d_call: TRBD1
clone_size: NA
v_call: TRBV5-4
cdr3_aa: CASSRDRNYGYTF
cdr3_nt: TGTGCCAGCAGCCGGGACAGGAACTATGGCTACACCTTC

j_call: TRBJ1-2
d_call: NA
clone_size: NA
v_call: TRBV5-1
cdr3_aa: CASSLAGGQLEPLNF
cdr3_nt: TGCGCCAGCAGCTTGGCCGGAGGGCAGCTTGAGCCCCTGAACTTC

j_call: TRBJ2-7
d_call: NA
clone_size: NA
v_call: TRBV6-5
cdr3_aa: CAAGSGGSYEQYF
cdr3_nt: TGTGCCGCGGGGTCAGGGGGCTCCTACGAGCAGTACTTC

j_call: TRBJ2-7
d_call: TRBD1
clone_size: NA
v_call: TRBV5-1
cdr3_aa: CASSLAWDRATEQYF
cdr3_nt: TGCGCCAGCAGCTTGGCCTGGGACAGGGCCACCGAGCAGTACTTC

j_call: TRBJ2-2
d_call: NA
clone_size: NA
v_call: TRBV7-9
cdr3_aa: CASSLGSGPNTGELFF
cdr3_nt: TGTGCCAGCAGCTTAGGTTCAGGGCCGAACACCGGGGAGCTGTTTTTT

j_call: TRBJ2-7
d_call: NA
clone_size: NA
v_call: TRBV5-1
cdr3_aa: CASSLSGSSYEQYF
cdr3_nt: TGCGCCAGCAGCTTAAGCGGCAGCTCCTACGAGCAGTACTTC

j_call: TRBJ2-7
d_call: TRBD1
clone_size: NA
v_call: TRBV5-4
cdr3_aa: CASSRSGTGPYEQYF
cdr3_nt: TGTGCCAGCAGCCGTTCCGGGACAGGCCCGTACGAGCAGTACTTC

j_call: TRBJ2-1
d_call: TRBD2
clone_size: NA
v_call: TRBV7-6
cdr3_aa: CASSPAGSSYNEQFF
cdr3_nt: TGTGCCAGCAGCCCAGCGGGGAGCTCCTACAATGAGCAGTTCTTC

j_call: TRBJ1-2
d_call: NA
clone_size: NA
v_call: TRBV7-2
cdr3_aa: CASSVRQAEVDYGYTF
cdr3_nt: TGTGCCAGCAGCGTAAGACAGGCAGAAGTGGACTATGGCTACACCTTC

j_call: TRBJ2-7
d_call: TRBD2
clone_size: NA
v_call: TRBV19
cdr3_aa: CASRVQSGGSYEQYF
cdr3_nt: TGTGCCAGTAGGGTACAGAGCGGGGGCTCCTACGAGCAGTACTTC

j_call: TRBJ2-4
d_call: NA
clone_size: NA
v_call: TRBV20-1
cdr3_aa: CSATQNIQYF
cdr3_nt: TGCAGTGCTACTCAAAACATTCAGTACTTC

j_call: TRBJ2-1
d_call: NA
clone_size: NA
v_call: TRBV7-2
cdr3_aa: CASSPRGRYGSPLYNEQFF
cdr3_nt: TGTGCCAGCAGCCCCCGGGGCCGGTACGGGAGTCCCCTTTACAATGAGCAGTTCTTC

j_call: TRBJ2-7
d_call: NA
clone_size: NA
v_call: TRBV15
cdr3_aa: CATSRDFSAGNYEQYF
cdr3_nt: TGTGCCACCAGCAGAGATTTTAGCGCTGGGAACTACGAGCAGTACTTC

j_call: TRBJ2-7
d_call: NA
clone_size: NA
v_call: TRBV5-1
cdr3_aa: CARRLRVSYEQYF
cdr3_nt: TGCGCCAGAAGACTGAGGGTTTCCTACGAGCAGTACTTC

j_call: TRBJ1-1
d_call: TRBD1
clone_size: NA
v_call: TRBV3-1/TRBV3-2
cdr3_aa: CASSLRDRGTEAFF
cdr3_nt: TGTGCCAGCAGCCTCCGGGACAGGGGTACTGAAGCTTTCTTT

j_call: TRBJ2-1
d_call: TRBD2
clone_size: NA
v_call: TRBV10-2
cdr3_aa: CASIPGLAGSNEQFF
cdr3_nt: TGCGCCAGCATCCCGGGACTAGCGGGCTCCAATGAGCAGTTCTTC

j_call: TRBJ1-2
d_call: NA
clone_size: NA
v_call: TRBV4-3
cdr3_aa: CASGRTGVDGYTF
cdr3_nt: TGCGCCAGCGGCCGAACGGGGGTGGATGGCTACACCTTC

j_call: TRBJ1-1
d_call: TRBD1
clone_size: NA
v_call: TRBV7-9
cdr3_aa: CASSLRQGGTEAFF
cdr3_nt: TGTGCCAGCAGCTTAAGACAGGGAGGTACTGAAGCTTTCTTT

j_call: TRBJ2-1
d_call: TRBD1
clone_size: few
v_call: TRBV7-9
cdr3_aa: CASSLAEGAKNEQFF
cdr3_nt: TGTGCCAGCAGCTTAGCCGAGGGGGCGAAAAATGAGCAGTTCTTC

j_call: TRBJ2-7
d_call: NA
clone_size: NA
v_call: TRBV5-4
cdr3_aa: CASSFDLTGAGYEQYF
cdr3_nt: TGTGCCAGCAGCTTCGATCTTACAGGTGCCGGCTACGAGCAGTACTTC

j_call: TRBJ2-7
d_call: NA
clone_size: NA
v_call: TRBV28
cdr3_aa: CASSLQFEQYF
cdr3_nt: TGTGCCAGCAGTTTACAATTCGAGCAGTACTTC

j_call: TRBJ2-5
d_call: NA
clone_size: NA
v_call: TRBV9
cdr3_aa: CASSVGGGETQYF
cdr3_nt: TGTGCCAGCAGCGTAGGGGGAGGAGAGACCCAGTACTTC

j_call: TRBJ1-1
d_call: NA
clone_size: NA
v_call: TRBV5-1
cdr3_aa: CASSGGGPLSNTEAFF
cdr3_nt: TGCGCCAGCAGCGGGGGAGGGCCCCTCTCGAACACTGAAGCTTTCTTT

j_call: TRBJ2-2
d_call: TRBD2
clone_size: NA
v_call: TRBV6-5
cdr3_aa: CASRRLAVYTGELFF
cdr3_nt: TGTGCCAGCAGGCGACTAGCGGTATACACCGGGGAGCTGTTTTTT

j_call: TRBJ2-1
d_call: NA
clone_size: NA
v_call: TRBV9
cdr3_aa: CASSVGAGASEQFF
cdr3_nt: TGTGCCAGCAGCGTGGGGGCAGGGGCTTCTGAGCAGTTCTTC

j_call: TRBJ2-7
d_call: TRBD2
clone_size: NA
v_call: TRBV4-2
cdr3_aa: CASSQRSGNRYEQYF
cdr3_nt: TGTGCCAGCAGCCAACGTAGCGGGAACCGCTACGAGCAGTACTTC

j_call: TRBJ2-5
d_call: TRBD1
clone_size: NA
v_call: TRBV18
cdr3_aa: CASSPPWTGQETQYF
cdr3_nt: TGTGCCAGCTCACCACCCTGGACAGGCCAAGAGACCCAGTACTTC

j_call: TRBJ2-7
d_call: TRBD2
clone_size: NA
v_call: TRBV7-2
cdr3_aa: CASSLAAGEYYEQYF
cdr3_nt: TGTGCCAGCAGCTTAGCGGCGGGGGAGTACTACGAGCAGTACTTC

j_call: TRBJ1-3
d_call: NA
clone_size: NA
v_call: TRBV6-5
cdr3_aa: CASSYSGGIGNTIYF
cdr3_nt: TGTGCCAGCAGTTACTCAGGAGGCATTGGAAACACCATATATTTT

j_call: TRBJ1-2
d_call: NA
clone_size: NA
v_call: TRBV9
cdr3_aa: CASSPGGFLNYGYTF
cdr3_nt: TGTGCCAGCAGCCCCGGCGGATTTCTTAACTATGGCTACACCTTC

j_call: TRBJ2-7
d_call: NA
clone_size: once
v_call: TRBV5-6
cdr3_aa: CASSYRVGEQYF
cdr3_nt: TGTGCCAGCAGCTACAGGGTGGGCGAGCAGTACTTC

j_call: TRBJ1-6
d_call: NA
clone_size: few
v_call: TRBV27
cdr3_aa: CASSFAGVNSPLHF
cdr3_nt: TGTGCCAGCAGTTTTGCAGGGGTAAATTCACCCCTCCACTTT

j_call: TRBJ1-1
d_call: NA
clone_size: NA
v_call: TRBV5-1
cdr3_aa: CASQGRLNTEAFF
cdr3_nt: TGCGCCAGCCAGGGGCGTTTGAACACTGAAGCTTTCTTT

j_call: TRBJ2-5
d_call: TRBD1
clone_size: NA
v_call: TRBV24-1
cdr3_aa: CATSRGTGALQETQYF
cdr3_nt: TGTGCCACCAGTAGGGGAACAGGGGCCCTCCAAGAGACCCAGTACTTC

j_call: TRBJ2-2
d_call: NA
clone_size: NA
v_call: TRBV11-2
cdr3_aa: CASSLTGRGAGELFF
cdr3_nt: TGTGCCAGCAGCTTGACAGGGCGCGGGGCCGGGGAGCTGTTTTTT

j_call: TRBJ1-2
d_call: NA
clone_size: NA
v_call: TRBV7-8
cdr3_aa: CASSLVGRDYGYTF
cdr3_nt: TGTGCCAGCAGCTTAGTTGGTAGAGACTATGGCTACACCTTC

j_call: TRBJ2-2
d_call: TRBD2
clone_size: NA
v_call: TRBV7-2
cdr3_aa: CASSLAGGYTGELFF
cdr3_nt: TGTGCCAGCAGCTTAGCGGGAGGGTATACCGGGGAGCTGTTTTTT

j_call: TRBJ1-1
d_call: NA
clone_size: NA
v_call: TRBV11-3
cdr3_aa: CASSLSRQEKAFF
cdr3_nt: TGTGCCAGCAGCCTTTCCAGACAGGAAAAAGCTTTCTTT

j_call: TRBJ2-2
d_call: NA
clone_size: NA
v_call: TRBV11-2
cdr3_aa: CASSSTANTGELFF
cdr3_nt: TGTGCCAGCAGCTCAACAGCGAACACCGGGGAGCTGTTTTTT